These T cell receptor beta chains were read from a single sample in a study of blood T cell repertoires in COVID-19. The method was immunoSEQ multiplex PCR; TCRdb's version includes in-frame clones alone and lacks a portion of them. The sample holds over 100,000 clones, approximately 86% seen once. The sample consisted of peripheral blood. These receptors originate from a woman between 65 and 79 years old with COVID-19, enrolled during active disease. The CDR3 runs from the conserved cysteine through the conserved F or W. The D gene is left open where the match is weak. Clone size is stated in some rows and not others, as once, few, many or a class when expanded.

D gene,V gene,clone size,J gene,CDR3 protein,CDR3 DNA
TRBD1,TRBV24-1,NA,TRBJ2-7,CATSDPRGPSYEQYF,TGTGCCACCAGTGATCCCAGGGGGCCCTCCTACGAGCAGTACTTC
TRBD1,TRBV2,NA,TRBJ2-2,CASRARTGNTGELFF,TGTGCCAGCAGGGCGAGGACAGGGAACACCGGGGAGCTGTTTTTT
NA,TRBV7-9,once,TRBJ2-2,CASSPRGPNTGELFF,TGTGCCAGCAGCCCCAGGGGACCCAACACCGGGGAGCTGTTTTTT
TRBD1,TRBV5-1,NA,TRBJ1-5,CASSQDREEPQHF,TGCGCCAGCAGCCAGGACAGGGAGGAGCCCCAGCATTTT
TRBD2,TRBV10-3,NA,TRBJ2-1,CAISESNSGGYNEQFF,TGTGCCATCAGTGAGTCGAATAGCGGGGGATACAATGAGCAGTTCTTC
NA,TRBV29-1,NA,TRBJ1-6,CSVEDNEGPLHF,TGCAGCGTTGAAGATAACGAGGGACCCCTCCACTTT
NA,TRBV6-2/TRBV6-3,NA,TRBJ2-7,CASSRGIDREQYF,TGTGCCAGCAGTCGGGGAATCGACCGCGAGCAGTACTTC
NA,TRBV6-1,NA,TRBJ2-3,CASSERGDITDTQYF,TGTGCCAGCAGTGAGCGAGGGGACATCACAGATACGCAGTATTTT
TRBD1,TRBV28,NA,TRBJ1-2,CASFDRAARRSYGYTF,TGTGCCAGCTTTGACAGGGCAGCCCGGCGTAGCTATGGCTACACCTTC
NA,TRBV7-9,few,TRBJ2-7,CASSLFSFYEQYF,TGTGCCAGCAGCTTATTCAGTTTTTACGAGCAGTACTTC
NA,TRBV5-6,NA,TRBJ2-7,CASSSRDSRSSYEQYF,TGTGCCAGCAGCTCTCGGGACTCCAGGAGCTCCTACGAGCAGTACTTC
NA,TRBV3-1/TRBV3-2,NA,TRBJ2-7,CASSPHMGGAEQYF,TGTGCCAGCAGCCCCCACATGGGGGGGGCCGAGCAGTACTTC
NA,TRBV28,NA,TRBJ1-1,CASSLATGLSTEAFF,TGTGCCAGCAGTTTGGCCACAGGGTTGAGCACTGAAGCTTTCTTT
TRBD1,TRBV5-4,NA,TRBJ2-7,CASSGGWDSTYEQYF,TGTGCCAGCAGCGGAGGATGGGACAGCACCTACGAGCAGTACTTC
NA,TRBV5-4,NA,TRBJ2-1,CASSLDQGRSYNEQFF,TGTGCCAGCAGCTTGGATCAGGGCAGGTCCTACAATGAGCAGTTCTTC
NA,TRBV2,few,TRBJ1-5,CASSESGGPQVRPQHF,TGTGCCAGCAGTGAATCGGGGGGACCGCAAGTAAGGCCCCAGCATTTT
NA,TRBV7-9,NA,TRBJ1-1,CASSVNTEAFF,TGTGCCAGCAGCGTAAACACTGAAGCTTTCTTT
TRBD1,TRBV29-1,NA,TRBJ1-4,CSVAAWTGTEKLFF,TGCAGCGTTGCAGCTTGGACAGGGACTGAAAAACTGTTTTTT
NA,TRBV5-1,NA,TRBJ2-5,CASSLGGTTGGGNQETQYF,TGCGCCAGCAGCTTGGGAGGCACCACTGGTGGGGGGAACCAAGAGACCCAGTACTTC
TRBD1,TRBV11-1,once,TRBJ2-5,CASSNDRGVQETQYF,TGTGCCAGCAGCAACGACAGGGGTGTCCAAGAGACCCAGTACTTC
NA,TRBV7-3,NA,TRBJ1-6,CASSLEAGKNSPLHF,TGTGCCAGCAGCTTAGAGGCGGGTAAAAATTCACCCCTCCACTTT
NA,TRBV7-3,NA,TRBJ2-7,CASSLRQGKGYEQYF,TGTGCCAGCAGCTTGAGGCAGGGAAAAGGCTACGAGCAGTACTTC
NA,TRBV11-1,few,TRBJ2-2,CASSRAGSTGELFF,TGTGCCAGCAGCCGAGCAGGAAGCACCGGGGAGCTGTTTTTT
NA,TRBV27,NA,TRBJ1-1,CASRKQGMNTEAFF,TGTGCCAGCAGGAAACAGGGAATGAACACTGAAGCTTTCTTT
TRBD1,TRBV7-9,NA,TRBJ1-6,CASSNTGDRSPLHF,TGTGCCAGCAGCAACACAGGGGATCGATCACCCCTCCACTTT
TRBD2,TRBV11-3,NA,TRBJ2-2,CASGGGVASTGELFF,TGTGCCAGCGGGGGAGGGGTCGCTTCCACCGGGGAGCTGTTTTTT
NA,TRBV5-5,NA,TRBJ1-1,CASSPSGHNMNTEAFF,TGTGCCAGCAGCCCGTCGGGACATAACATGAACACTGAAGCTTTCTTT
NA,TRBV27,NA,TRBJ2-2,CASGVRAAGELFF,TGTGCCAGCGGGGTGAGGGCGGCCGGGGAGCTGTTTTTT
TRBD1,TRBV12-3/TRBV12-4,NA,TRBJ2-7,CASGNRGLEQYF,TGTGCCAGCGGTAACAGGGGGCTCGAGCAGTACTTC
NA,TRBV3-1/TRBV3-2,few,TRBJ1-4,CASSWGSVRVEEKLFF,TGTGCCAGCAGCTGGGGATCGGTCAGGGTTGAGGAAAAACTGTTTTTT
NA,TRBV7-9,NA,TRBJ2-1,CASSTLATRVHNEQFF,TGTGCCAGCAGCACCCTGGCGACTAGGGTTCACAATGAGCAGTTCTTC
NA,TRBV5-4,NA,TRBJ2-3,CASSPQLGNTDTQYF,TGTGCCAGCAGCCCCCAACTAGGAAACACAGATACGCAGTATTTT